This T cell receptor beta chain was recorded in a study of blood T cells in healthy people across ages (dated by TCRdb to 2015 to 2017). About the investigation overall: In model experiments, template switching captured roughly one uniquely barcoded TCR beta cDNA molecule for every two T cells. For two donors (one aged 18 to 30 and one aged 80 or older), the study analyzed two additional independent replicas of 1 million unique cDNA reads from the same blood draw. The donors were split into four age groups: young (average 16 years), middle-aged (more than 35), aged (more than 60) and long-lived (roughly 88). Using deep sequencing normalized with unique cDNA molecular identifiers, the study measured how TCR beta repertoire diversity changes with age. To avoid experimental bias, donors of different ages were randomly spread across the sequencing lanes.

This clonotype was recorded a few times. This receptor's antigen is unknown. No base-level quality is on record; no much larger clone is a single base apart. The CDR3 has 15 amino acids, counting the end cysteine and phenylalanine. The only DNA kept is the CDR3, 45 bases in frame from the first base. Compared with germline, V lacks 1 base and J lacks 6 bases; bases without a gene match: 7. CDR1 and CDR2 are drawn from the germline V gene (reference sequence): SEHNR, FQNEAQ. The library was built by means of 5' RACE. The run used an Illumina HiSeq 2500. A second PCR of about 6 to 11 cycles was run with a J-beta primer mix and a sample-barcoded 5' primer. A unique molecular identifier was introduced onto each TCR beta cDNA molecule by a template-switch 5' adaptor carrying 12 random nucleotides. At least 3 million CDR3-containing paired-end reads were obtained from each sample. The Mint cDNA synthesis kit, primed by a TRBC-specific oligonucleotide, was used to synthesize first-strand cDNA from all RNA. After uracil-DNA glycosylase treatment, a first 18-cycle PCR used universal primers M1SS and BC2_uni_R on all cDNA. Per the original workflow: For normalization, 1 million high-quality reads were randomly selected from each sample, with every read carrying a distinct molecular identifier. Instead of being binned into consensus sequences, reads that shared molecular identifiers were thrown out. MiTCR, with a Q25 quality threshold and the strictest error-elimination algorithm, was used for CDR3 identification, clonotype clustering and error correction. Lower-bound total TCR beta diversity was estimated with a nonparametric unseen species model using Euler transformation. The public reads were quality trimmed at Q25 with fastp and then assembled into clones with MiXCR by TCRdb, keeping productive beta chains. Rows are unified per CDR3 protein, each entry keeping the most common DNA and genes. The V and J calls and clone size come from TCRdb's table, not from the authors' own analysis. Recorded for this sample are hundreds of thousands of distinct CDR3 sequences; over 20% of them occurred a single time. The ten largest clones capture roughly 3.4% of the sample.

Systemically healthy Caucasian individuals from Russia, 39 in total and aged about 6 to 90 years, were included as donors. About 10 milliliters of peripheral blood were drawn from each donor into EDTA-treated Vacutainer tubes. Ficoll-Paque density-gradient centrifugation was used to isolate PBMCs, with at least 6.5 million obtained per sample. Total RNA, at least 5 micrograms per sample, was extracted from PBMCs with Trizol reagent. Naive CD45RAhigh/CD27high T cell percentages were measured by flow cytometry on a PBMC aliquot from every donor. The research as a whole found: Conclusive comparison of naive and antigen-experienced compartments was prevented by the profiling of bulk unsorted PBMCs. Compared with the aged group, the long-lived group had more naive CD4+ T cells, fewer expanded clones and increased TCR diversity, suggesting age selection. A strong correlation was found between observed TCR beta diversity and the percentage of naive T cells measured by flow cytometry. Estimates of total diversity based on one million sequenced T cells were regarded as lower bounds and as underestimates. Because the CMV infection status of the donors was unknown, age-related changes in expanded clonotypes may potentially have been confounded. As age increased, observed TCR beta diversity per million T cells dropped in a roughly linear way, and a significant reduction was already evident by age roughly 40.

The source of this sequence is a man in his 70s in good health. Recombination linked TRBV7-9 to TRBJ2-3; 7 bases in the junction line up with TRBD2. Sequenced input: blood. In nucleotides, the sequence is TGTGCCAGCAGCTTAGTCGGGGGGATCATCGATACGCAGTATTTT. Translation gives CASSLVGGIIDTQYF.